The rows below give T cell receptor beta chains drawn from one sample of a study of human T cells and chemical hapten exposure. TCRdb redid the calling of the RACE reads with MiXCR, one entry per CDR3 protein. The table records around 52,000 distinct CDR3 sequences, roughly a tenth of them present only once. The sample consisted of whole blood, taken in connection with sensitization to the hapten diphenylcyclopropenone (DPC). These receptors came from a middle-aged woman with alopecia areata. Some clones in this sample may be carry-over from other donors' samples. Both conserved end residues are part of each CDR3. Each record gives: D gene, clone size, V gene, J gene, CDR3 DNA, CDR3 protein. The D gene is left open where the match is weak. The size of a clone is reported for some rows only, either as once, few or many, or as a class for expanded clones.

D: TRBD2
size: many
V: TRBV11-2
J: TRBJ2-5
DNA: TGTGCCAGCAGCTTAGGACTAGCGGGGGAGGACCAAGAGACCCAGTACTTC
CDR3: CASSLGLAGEDQETQYF

D: .
size: few
V: TRBV7-2
J: TRBJ2-1
DNA: TGTGCCAGCAGCTTATTGGTACTAAAAACCTACAATGAGCAGTTCTTC
CDR3: CASSLLVLKTYNEQFF

D: .
size: many
V: TRBV5-6
J: TRBJ1-1
DNA: TGTGCCAGCAGCTGGGAGGGATCCGAAGCTTTCTTT
CDR3: CASSWEGSEAFF

D: .
size: many
V: TRBV6-1
J: TRBJ2-1
DNA: TGTGCCATGAAGGGGGGGAACAATGAGCAGTTCTTC
CDR3: CAMKGGNNEQFF

D: .
size: .
V: TRBV3-2
J: TRBJ1-1
DNA: TGTGCCAGCAGCCCAAGAGGGGGGGAGGCTGAAGCTTTCTTT
CDR3: CASSPRGGEAEAFF

D: TRBD2
size: many
V: TRBV5-4
J: TRBJ2-2
DNA: TGTGCCAGCAGCCGGGAGGGCCGGGGCACCGGGGAGCTGTTTTTT
CDR3: CASSREGRGTGELFF

D: TRBD1
size: few
V: TRBV5-1
J: TRBJ2-5
DNA: TGCGCCAGCAGCCCGGACAGGGGGCCGGAGACCCAGTACTTC
CDR3: CASSPDRGPETQYF

D: TRBD1
size: many
V: TRBV7-2
J: TRBJ1-3
DNA: TGTGCCAGCAGCTTTGGGGACAGGGGAGGAAACACCATATATTTT
CDR3: CASSFGDRGGNTIYF

D: .
size: many
V: TRBV6-5
J: TRBJ2-3
DNA: TGTGCCAGCAGTAACAGGGCAGATACGCAGTATTTT
CDR3: CASSNRADTQYF

D: .
size: many
V: TRBV2
J: TRBJ2-5
DNA: TGTGCCAGCAGGGCACGGGCCCAAGAGACCCAGTACTTC
CDR3: CASRARAQETQYF

D: TRBD1
size: few
V: TRBV20-1
J: TRBJ2-7
DNA: TGCAGTGCTGTCACGGCCCCGGGACAGGGGGATTTAAGGTACTTC
CDR3: CSAVTAPGQGDLRYF

D: TRBD1
size: few
V: TRBV6-4
J: TRBJ2-2
DNA: TGTGCCAGCAGTGCGGGGACAGAGGACGGGGAGCTGTTTTTT
CDR3: CASSAGTEDGELFF

D: .
size: .
V: TRBV20-1
J: TRBJ1-2
DNA: TGCAGTGCCACCGGGACGGGTTATGGCTACACCTTC
CDR3: CSATGTGYGYTF

D: .
size: few
V: TRBV5-1
J: TRBJ2-5
DNA: TGCGCCAGCAGCTCCCGACAGGGAGGAGAGACCCAGTACTTC
CDR3: CASSSRQGGETQYF

D: .
size: many
V: TRBV7-6
J: TRBJ2-7
DNA: TGTGCCAGCAGCTTAGCGGGGAGCTCCTACGAGCAGTACTTC
CDR3: CASSLAGSSYEQYF

D: .
size: .
V: TRBV20-1
J: TRBJ2-6
DNA: TGCAGTGCTAGCGCCGGGGCCAACGTCCTGACTTTC
CDR3: CSASAGANVLTF

D: .
size: .
V: TRBV5-1
J: TRBJ2-1
DNA: TGCGCCAGCAGTACCACCTCCTACAATGAGCAGTTCTTC
CDR3: CASSTTSYNEQFF

D: .
size: many
V: TRBV7-9
J: TRBJ2-3
DNA: TGTGCCAGCAGCTTAGGACAGGTTTCGGCAGATACGCAGTATTTT
CDR3: CASSLGQVSADTQYF

D: TRBD1
size: many
V: TRBV25-1
J: TRBJ1-2
DNA: TGTGCCAGCAGTGAATTAGGGACAGCCCCTAACTATGGCTACACCTTC
CDR3: CASSELGTAPNYGYTF

D: .
size: many
V: TRBV5-6
J: TRBJ2-7
DNA: TGTGCCAGCAGCTTGGGGGCAGCCGAGCAGTACTTC
CDR3: CASSLGAAEQYF